Here is one TCR beta chain with its context. Its antigen is unidentified. The sample comes from a study of cytomegalovirus exposure and HLA in healthy donors. The PCR was carried out with 60 Vbeta primers and 13 Jbeta primers. Libraries were prepared by immunoSEQ multiplex PCR; TCRdb keeps only in-frame clonotypes and omits some of them. The sample yields over 200,000 clones, 70% to 85% seen once. V dropped 2 bases and J dropped 9 bases, with 12 bases sitting between them. This CDR3 is 12 amino acids long. The germline V gene encodes CDR1 GTSNPN and CDR2 SVGIG (reference sequence). Points from the study as a whole: The investigators catalogued under 200 TCR beta chains as cytomegalovirus-associated.

The chain carries TRBV30 and TRBJ2-3; D gene unclear. This clonotype originated in a woman in her thirties or forties in good health and CMV-seronegative. The sample consisted of PBMCs. For the CDR3, the DNA is TGTGCCTGGAGTATTGGCCCCTCAACGCAGTATTTT. Its protein product is CAWSIGPSTQYF.